This section outlines one TCR beta chain sequence together with its context. The protocol was immunoSEQ multiplex PCR, while the TCRdb copy is restricted to in-frame clones and leaves out a portion. Among some 24,000 clones listed, roughly 84% were seen once. The CDR3 runs 14 residues. Trimming took off 6 bases at V and 2 bases at J, with 11 bases between the two ends. Germline V gene lookup returns CDR1 MDHEN and CDR2 SYDVKM. The sample is drawn from a study of PD-L1 blockade in urothelial cancer. Study as a whole: Male sex and bladder-origin urothelial cancer were recorded for about 90% of the 29 patients.

This TCR was sampled from a man between 65 and 80 years old with urothelial cancer. Sequences were derived from PBMCs, sampled around atezolizumab (anti-PD-L1) treatment. The chain joins TRBV28 to TRBJ2-1, with D possibly matching TRBD2 (6 bases). CDR3 bases: TGTGCCAGCAGCCCGGCGGGGACCTACAATGAGCAGTTCTTC. It codes for CASSPAGTYNEQFF.